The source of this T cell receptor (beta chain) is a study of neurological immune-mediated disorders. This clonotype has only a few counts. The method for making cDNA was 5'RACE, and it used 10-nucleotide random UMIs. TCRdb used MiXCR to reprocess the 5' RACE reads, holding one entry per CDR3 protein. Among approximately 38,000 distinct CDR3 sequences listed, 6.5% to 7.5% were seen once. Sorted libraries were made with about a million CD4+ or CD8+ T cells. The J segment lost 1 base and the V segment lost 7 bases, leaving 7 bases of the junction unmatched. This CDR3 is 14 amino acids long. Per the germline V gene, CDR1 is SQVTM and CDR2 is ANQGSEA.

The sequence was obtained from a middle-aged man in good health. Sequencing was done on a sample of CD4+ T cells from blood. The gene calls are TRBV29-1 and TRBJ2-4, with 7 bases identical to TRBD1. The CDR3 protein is CSALQGRAKNIQYF. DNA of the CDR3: TGCAGCGCCTTACAGGGGCGGGCCAAAAACATTCAGTACTTC.